This TCR beta chain was captured by sequencing in a study of T-cell memory formation after mild COVID-19. This clonotype was counted only a few times. TCRdb independently ran MiXCR on the 5' RACE reads; one entry per CDR3 protein. The sample includes 200,000 to 300,000 distinct CDR3 sequences, 15% to 17% of them seen just once. Germline V gives CDR1 LNHNV, CDR2 YYDKDF (reference sequence). The CDR3 loop spans 20 amino acids. Deletions cut 3 bases from V and 0 bases from J, with 24 bases between. The TCR originated in an adult woman who had mild COVID-19 (a few samples of this study predate the infection). Cell type and time point are not known. Sequencing was carried out using PBMCs or a T cell subset sorted from them (not recorded which). This rearrangement joins TRBV15 to TRBJ2-4, with D possibly matching TRBD2 (6 bases). CDR3: CATSRGSGFTRDLAKNIQYF. The CDR3 region has the DNA TGTGCCACCAGCAGGGGAAGCGGGTTTACTCGGGACCTAGCCAAAAACATTCAGTACTTC.